This T cell receptor (beta chain) came from a study of shared clonotypes between healthy human individuals. Overall study: Every donor yielded three CD4 naive, three CD4 memory, two CD8 naive and one CD8 memory plate.

Generated by immunoSEQ multiplex PCR, the TCRdb table keeps only in-frame clones and is missing some. The repertoire holds 1,400,000 or so clones, with just under 99% as singletons. CDR1 is SQVTM, CDR2 ANQGSEA, per germline. The CDR3 is 17 amino acids. After removal of 3 bases from V and 2 bases from J, the junction contained 14 bases not matched to a gene. Negatively enriched CD4+ T cells were divided by CD45RA into naive and memory. This chain uses TRBV29-1 with TRBJ2-3, with 7 bases that match TRBD1. Material for sequencing was naive CD4+ T cells sorted from blood. This sample's subset: CD45RA+ positively selected. This sequence was found in a man aged 30-40 years in good health. CDR3 sequence: CSVEAIRTGTYTDTQYF. The CDR3 DNA reads TGCAGCGTTGAGGCGATCCGGACAGGAACTTACACAGATACGCAGTATTTT.